This TCR beta chain is from a study of PD-L1 blockade in urothelial cancer. About the research overall: Patients arrived having already received 0 to 3 prior chemotherapy regimens.

The length of the CDR3 is 15 residues. Germline-derived CDR1 and CDR2 are SGHVS and FQNEAQ. Trimming at V came to 2 bases and at J to 2 bases, leaving 3 bases not matched to a gene. Time point indicated: pretreatment peripheral blood. Per-patient samples, pretreatment and on-treatment, numbered 1 to 8. Every PCR got spiked synthetic TCR analog templates. TCRdb's copy holds only in-frame clones and misses some; the assay was immunoSEQ multiplex PCR. The sample yields under 95,000 clones, 84% seen once. The chain recombines TRBV7-8 with TRBJ1-5, with 7 bases lining up with TRBD1. The receptor was isolated from a man in his 60s with urothelial cancer. The sequencing here drew on PBMCs, taken around atezolizumab (anti-PD-L1) treatment. The CDR3 here is CASSLQTGGNQPQHF. The CDR3 nucleotides read TGTGCCAGCAGCTTACAAACAGGGGGCAATCAGCCCCAGCATTTT. Full variable domain (rest looked up from reference TRBV7-8 and TRBJ1-5): GAGVSQSPRYKVAKRGQDVALRCDPISGHVSLFWYQQALGQGPEFLTYFQNEAQLDKSGLPSDRFFAERPEGSVSTLKIQRTQQEDSAVYLCASSLQTGGNQPQHFGDGTRLSIL.